Sequencing of this T cell receptor (beta chain) was carried out in a study of shared clonotypes between healthy human individuals. Germline V gene data show CDR1 as SGHDN and CDR2 as FVKESK. The CDR3 loop spans 13 amino acids. The V end was cut by 5 bases, the J end by 5 bases, with 10 bases between. Study-level findings and limits: Donor clonotype sharing was expected to depend on sequencing depth. Represented diversity, genetic and exposure-history alike, was limited by few donors. As a rule, naive subsets had a larger estimated richness than memory subsets.

Per the authors' pipeline: Quality scores were absent from the junction-only immunoSEQ sequences, so filtering differed. Only in-frame clones appear in the TCRdb table, and some are missing; sequencing was by immunoSEQ multiplex PCR. V and J calls and clone size are those listed in that table; D and trimming were worked out from the DNA. The table shows around 600,000 clones, with roughly 97% occurring only once. As to this clone: Its antigen remains unidentified.

The sequence was collected from a woman in her twenties or thirties in good health. This sequence joins TRBV14 and TRBJ2-1; D possibly corresponds to TRBD2 (5 bases). Input material: naive CD4+ T cells sorted from blood. Subset defined: CD45RA+ positively selected. The CDR3 region is CASSLLVNNEQFF. CDR3 DNA: TGTGCCAGCAGCTTACTAGTGAACAATGAGCAGTTCTTC.